The next 13 T cell receptor beta chains were all read from a single sample in a study of a mutant IDH1 vaccine in newly diagnosed glioma. Antigens for these TCRs are unknown. The time point is: week 23, last vaccination. Vaccinated patients received 300 ug of mutant IDH1 20-mer peptide per dose, with topical imiquimod. TCRdb keeps only in-frame clones here, not all; method: immunoSEQ multiplex PCR. The profile shows tens of thousands of clones, 85% to 95% of them singletons. Sequenced material: PBMCs, taken from a glioma patient whose treatment included an IDH1 peptide vaccine. These receptors were collected from a man between 50 and 59 years old with glioma.

V and J are TRBV19 and TRBJ1-2; TRBD1 is a possible D gene (5 bases). V lost 6 bases to trimming and J lost 2 bases, with 19 bases between them. CDR3 length: 16 amino acids. Germline CDR1 is LNHDA and CDR2 is SQIVND (reference sequence). In DNA form, the CDR3 reads TGTGCCAGTAGATCCACGGAAAGACAGTTCAACTATGGCTACACCTTC. Translating it yields CASRSTERQFNYGYTF.

The chain links TRBV4-1 to TRBJ1-6, with D uncertain. The CDR3 is made up of 15 amino acids. V lost 4 bases and J lost 3, with 10 bases in between. Germline V gene lookup returns CDR1 MGHRA and CDR2 YSYEKL. CDR3 nucleotide sequence: TGCGCCAGCAGCCCTCGGTCAGACTATAATTCACCCCTCCACTTT. Translated: CASSPRSDYNSPLHF.

This clone was seen only once. The V call is TRBV29-1, the J call TRBJ2-5; TRBD1 agrees at 11 bases. The junction had 2 bases not matched to a gene; V was cut back by 4 bases and J by 1 base. The CDR3 runs 14 residues. The germline V gene has CDR1 SQVTM and CDR2 ANQGSEA. This CDR3 reads CSVGGTGGQETQYF. CDR3 nucleotides: TGCAGCGTTGGAGGGACAGGGGGCCAAGAGACCCAGTACTTC. Full variable domain (missing parts from reference TRBV29-1 and TRBJ2-5): SAVISQKPSRDICQRGTSLTIQCQVDSQVTMMFWYRQQPGQSLTLIATANQGSEATYESGFVIDKFPISRPNLTFSTLTVSNMSPEDSSIYLCSVGGTGGQETQYFGPGTRLLVL.

The sample holds one count of this clone. V is TRBV10-3 and J is TRBJ1-2; D possibly corresponds to TRBD1 (6 bases). Germline loops: CDR1 ENHRY, CDR2 SYGVKD. The CDR3 has 13 residues. Trimming took off 10 bases at V and 3 bases at J, with 15 bases between the two ends. CDR3 in DNA: TGTGCCACCTCCCGGACAGACGACTATGGCTACACCTTC. It is translated as CATSRTDDYGYTF.

V and J are TRBV9 and TRBJ1-1; tentative D call: TRBD1 (5 bases). Germline CDR1 SGDLS, CDR2 YYNGEE. The V and J ends lost 4 bases and 2 bases respectively, with 12 bases between them. The CDR3 consists of 14 residues. CDR3 in amino acids: CASSKDRLNTEAFF. Here the CDR3 DNA reads TGTGCCAGCAGCAAAGACAGACTAAACACTGAAGCTTTCTTT.

The chain links TRBV25-1 to TRBJ1-1; TRBD1 might be the D (5 bases). CDR3 length: 13 residues. CDR1 and CDR2 (germline): MGHDK, SYGVNS. V gave up 6 bases and J gave up 0 bases, with 8 bases separating them. The CDR3 reads CASRLTVNTEAFF. CDR3 in DNA: TGTGCCAGCAGATTGACAGTGAACACTGAAGCTTTCTTT. The variable domain in full, completed from reference TRBV25-1 and TRBJ1-1, reads EADIYQTPRYLVIGTGKKITLECSQTMGHDKMYWYQQDPGMELHLIHYSYGVNSTEKGDLSSESTVSRIRTEHFPLTLESARPSHTSQYLCASRLTVNTEAFFGQGTRLTVV.

The V gene is TRBV18, the J gene TRBJ1-5, with D possibly matching TRBD1 (6 bases). This CDR3 has 15 amino acids. V lost 6 bases, J lost 3 bases, and 15 bases lay in between. The V gene's germline CDR1 is KGHSH and CDR2 LQKENI. The CDR3 is CASSGWGADNQPQHF. DNA of the CDR3: TGTGCCAGCTCCGGCTGGGGGGCCGACAATCAGCCCCAGCATTTT.

This chain links TRBV19 with TRBJ2-3; 15 bases are a match to TRBD2. This CDR3 has 19 residues. V was pared by 4 bases and J by 0 bases, with 8 bases of the junction left unmatched. CDR1 is LNHDA and CDR2 is SQIVND in the germline V gene (reference sequence). In DNA form, the CDR3 reads TGTGCCAGTAGTAGGTCGAGGACTAGCGGGGGGGCCAGCACAGATACGCAGTATTTT. This sequence encodes CASSRSRTSGGASTDTQYF.

This clone was observed a single time. The rearrangement uses TRBV7-8 and TRBJ2-2, with 7 bases identical to TRBD1. CDR3 length: 13 residues. The junction had 3 bases not matched to a gene; V was cut back by 4 bases and J by 7 bases. In germline, CDR1 is SGHVS, CDR2 FQNEAQ. The CDR3 DNA reads TGTGCCAGCAGCTCACAGGGGAGCGGGGAGCTGTTTTTT. Residues: CASSSQGSGELFF.

This clone was picked up one time. The genes are TRBV30 and TRBJ1-1, with D unresolved. CDR1 is GTSNPN, CDR2 SVGIG, per germline (reference sequence). V lost 5 bases to trimming and J lost 5 bases, with 15 bases between them. CDR3 length: 13 amino acids. As DNA, the CDR3 is TGTGCCTGGCACCGCTCGTGGGAGACTGAAGCTTTCTTT. This codes for CAWHRSWETEAFF.

V and J are TRBV19 and TRBJ1-5; D gene unclear. Between the trimmed V and J ends, which lost 8 bases and 0 bases, there was a span of 14 bases. The CDR3 contains 15 residues. Germline values: CDR1 LNHDA, CDR2 SQIVND (reference sequence). The DNA of the CDR3 is TGTGCCAGTCTAAGAGGGTATCATAGCAATCAGCCCCAGCATTTT. Protein product: CASLRGYHSNQPQHF.

The J gene is TRBJ2-1, the V gene TRBV2; 9 nucleotides align to TRBD1. J lost 7 bases, V lost 6 bases, and 7 bases had no gene match. Germline V CDR1 and CDR2: SNHLY, FYNNEI. The CDR3 sequence is 14 residues long. CDR3 in amino acids: CASRYGTGLNEQFF. CDR3 coding DNA: TGTGCCAGCAGATATGGGACAGGGCTGAATGAGCAGTTCTTC. Full variable domain (rest looked up from reference TRBV2 and TRBJ2-1): EPEVTQTPSHQVTQMGQEVILRCVPISNHLYFYWYRQILGQKVEFLVSFYNNEISEKSEIFDDQFSVERPDGSNFTLKIRSTKLEDSAMYFCASRYGTGLNEQFFGPGTRLTVL.

In this sample, this clone turned up once. V and J are TRBV5-6 and TRBJ1-6, with 7 bases that match TRBD1. Germline values: CDR1 SGHDT, CDR2 YYEEEE. Trimming at V came to 3 bases and at J to 6 bases, leaving 3 bases not matched to a gene. The CDR3 loop spans 14 amino acids. CDR3 in DNA: TGTGCCAGCAGCTCCGGGACAGTTAATTCACCCCTCCACTTT. As protein: CASSSGTVNSPLHF. Variable domain in full (rest from reference TRBV5-6 and TRBJ1-6): DAGVTQSPTHLIKTRGQQVTLRCSPKSGHDTVSWYQQALGQGPQFIFQYYEEEERQRGNFPDRFSGHQFPNYSSELNVNALLLGDSALYLCASSSGTVNSPLHFGNGTRLTVT.